What follows are 8 T cell receptor beta chains derived from one specimen sequenced in a study of CD8 T cells in Susac syndrome. Reverse transcription of roughly 0.45 to 1 ug RNA used random hexamers. Via MiXCR, TCRdb re-called the immunoSEQ multiplex PCR reads, giving one row per CDR3 protein. The table shows under 110,000 distinct CDR3 sequences, with approximately 93% occurring only once. The sequenced sample was CD8+ T cells from PBMCs. These receptors were collected from a human donor with Susac syndrome.

The rearrangement uses TRBV12-5 and TRBJ1-2, with TRBD1 matching over 8 bases. The V gene's germline CDR1 is LGHNT and CDR2 FRNRAP. V gave up 6 bases and J gave up 4 bases; unmatched junction bases: 4. This CDR3 region has 13 residues. The CDR3 DNA sequence: TGTGCTAGTGGCCTCGGACAGGGCTATGGCTACACCTTC. Residues: CASGLGQGYGYTF. Full variable domain (rest looked up from reference TRBV12-5 and TRBJ1-2): DARVTQTPRHKVTEMGQEVTMRCQPILGHNTVFWYRQTMMQGLELLAYFRNRAPLDDSGMPKDRFSAEMPDATLATLKIQPSEPRDSAVYFCASGLGQGYGYTFGSGTRLTVV.

The chain combines TRBV3-1 with TRBJ2-3; no reliable D call. CDR3 length: 15 amino acids. V was cut by 0 bases and J by 2 bases, with 9 bases left in between. Germline CDR1 LGHDT, CDR2 YNNKEL (reference sequence). Here the CDR3 DNA reads TGTGCCAGCAGCCAAGATGGGTCGATCACAGATACGCAGTATTTT. Translation: CASSQDGSITDTQYF.

The chain combines TRBV5-6 with TRBJ2-5; D may be TRBD1 or TRBD2 (9 bases each). From germline, CDR1 is SGHDT and CDR2 YYEEEE. This CDR3 spans 19 amino acids. The V end was cut by 1 base, the J end by 5 bases, with 27 bases between. CDR3 loop: CASSLRTGALAGRGETQYF. In DNA form, the CDR3 reads TGTGCCAGCAGCTTGCGGACAGGGGCCCTAGCGGGGCGCGGGGAGACCCAGTACTTC. The whole variable domain, remainder taken from reference TRBV5-6 and TRBJ2-5, is DAGVTQSPTHLIKTRGQQVTLRCSPKSGHDTVSWYQQALGQGPQFIFQYYEEEERQRGNFPDRFSGHQFPNYSSELNVNALLLGDSALYLCASSLRTGALAGRGETQYFGPGTRLLVL.

This chain links TRBV27 with TRBJ2-7; TRBD1 agrees at 7 bases. The CDR3 length is 12 residues. Germline V lookup: CDR1 MNHEY, CDR2 SMNVEV (reference sequence). V trimming: 6 bases; J trimming: 2 bases; junction bases outside the gene matches: 1. In DNA form, the CDR3 reads TGTGCCAGCAGGACAGGGCCCTACGAGCAGTACTTC. Protein: CASRTGPYEQYF.

The sample holds one count of this clonotype. The chain joins TRBV29-1 to TRBJ2-7, with D uncertain. The V gene lost 2 bases and the J gene lost 3 bases, with 11 bases spanning the gap. CDR1 and CDR2 from the germline V gene are SQVTM and ANQGSEA. The CDR3 is made up of 13 amino acids. The CDR3 coding sequence is TGCAGCGTTGAAACCCTGACAAACTACGAGCAGTACTTC. Protein product: CSVETLTNYEQYF.

The chain uses TRBV2 and TRBJ2-7, with 9 nucleotides matching TRBD1. V shed 7 bases and J 2 bases; nucleotides not matched to a gene: 9. The germline V gene has CDR1 SNHLY and CDR2 FYNNEI. The CDR3 consists of 15 residues. CDR3 amino acids: CASTSGTGNPYEQYF. In DNA, the CDR3 is TGTGCCAGCACCTCTGGGACAGGGAACCCCTACGAGCAGTACTTC.

This clonotype was seen a single time. The chain recombines TRBV4-1 with TRBJ2-5; D remains ambiguous. The CDR3 covers 14 residues. Between the trimmed V and J ends, which lost 3 bases and 0 bases, there was a span of 8 bases. Looked up from germline, CDR1 is MGHRA and CDR2 is YSYEKL. The CDR3: CASSHPVYQETQYF. CDR3 nucleotides: TGCGCCAGCAGCCACCCGGTGTACCAAGAGACCCAGTACTTC.

This chain joins TRBV11-1 and TRBJ1-1; D is possibly TRBD1 (5 bases). CDR3 length: 13 amino acids. Germline lookup yields CDR1 SGHAT and CDR2 FQDESV (reference sequence). V lost 5 bases and J lost 6, with 13 bases in between. CDR3 coding DNA: TGTGCCAGCAGCCCCGGGACGGGACCTGAAGCTTTCTTT. Encoded protein: CASSPGTGPEAFF.